A single sample gave rise to the 23 T cell receptor beta chains below, sequenced in a study of monozygotic twins with inflammatory bowel disease. After re-calling the 5' RACE reads, TCRdb lists one entry per CDR3 protein, DNA absent. The sample includes around 220,000 distinct CDR3 sequences. Specimen: blood. Receptor source: a human donor with ulcerative colitis or Crohn's disease, or a healthy co-twin of an affected twin (not recorded which).

The chain joins TRBV12-3 or TRBV12-4 to TRBJ1-1; TCRdb's D gene call, TRBD1, goes unchecked for lack of DNA. The CDR3 is 13 amino acids. The CDR3 spells CASSLRADTEAFF.

This chain uses TRBV27 with TRBJ1-6. From germline, CDR1 is MNHEY and CDR2 SMNVEV (reference sequence). This CDR3 is built from 14 residues. CDR3 region: CASSLTAAGSPLHF.

The chain combines TRBV7-9 with TRBJ2-1; no DNA is available, so the TRBD2 call from TCRdb remains unchecked. Per germline, CDR1 SEHNR and CDR2 FQNEAQ (reference sequence). The CDR3 has 14 amino acids. CDR3 region: CASTASASYNEQFF.

The genes are TRBV12-3 or TRBV12-4 and TRBJ1-2; there is no DNA to check the TCRdb D call of TRBD1. The CDR3 has 14 amino acids. CDR3: CASLPGTGAHGYTF.

The V and J genes are TRBV12-3 or TRBV12-4 and TRBJ2-2; the TCRdb call, TRBD1, lacks DNA for checking. The CDR3 extends over 16 amino acids. The CDR3 sequence is CASSLKGTVFPEELFF.

The V gene is TRBV7-9, the J gene TRBJ2-2. The CDR3 is 14 residues long. Germline V gives CDR1 SEHNR, CDR2 FQNEAQ (reference sequence). This CDR3 is CASSLSGYTGELFF.

CDR3: CASSLALAGGSEQFF. The V and J genes are TRBV7-2 and TRBJ2-1; TCRdb calls TRBD2, which cannot be checked without DNA. The germline V gene has CDR1 SGHTA and CDR2 FQGNSA. The CDR3 sequence is 15 residues long. Filled out from reference TRBV7-2 and TRBJ2-1, the complete variable domain reads GAGVSQSPSNKVTEKGKDVELRCDPISGHTALYWYRQSLGQGLEFLIYFQGNSAPDKSGLPSDRFSAERTGGSVSTLTIQRTQQEDSAVYLCASSLALAGGSEQFFGPGTRLTVL.

This chain connects TRBV4-2 to TRBJ2-1; TCRdb names TRBD1, which stays unverified in the absence of DNA. This CDR3 comprises 17 residues. Per germline, CDR1 LGHNA and CDR2 YNFKEQ. The CDR3 region is CASSQDRGTRRINEQFF.

The rearrangement joins TRBV7-3 to TRBJ2-6. From germline, CDR1 is SGHTA and CDR2 FQGTGA. The CDR3 totals 16 residues. The CDR3 here is CASSEEAFSGANVLTF. Full variable domain (outside the CDR3, taken from reference TRBV7-3 and TRBJ2-6): GAGVSQTPSNKVTEKGKYVELRCDPISGHTALYWYRQSLGQGPEFLIYFQGTGAADDSGLPNDRFFAVRPEGSVSTLKIQRTERGDSAVYLCASSEEAFSGANVLTFGAGSRLTVL.

The chain has TRBV7-3 and TRBJ2-7. The CDR3 has 14 residues. Looked up from germline, CDR1 is SGHTA and CDR2 is FQGTGA. CDR3 sequence: CASSPYGSSYEQYF.

The CDR3 protein is CASSIGQLQEASYEQYF. The chain carries TRBV5-1 and TRBJ2-7; lacking DNA, the TRBD1 call made by TCRdb goes unchecked. The CDR3 length is 17 residues. From germline, CDR1 is SGHRS and CDR2 YFSETQ. The full variable domain, rest sourced from reference TRBV5-1 and TRBJ2-7, is KAGVTQTPRYLIKTRGQQVTLSCSPISGHRSVSWYQQTPGQGLQFLFEYFSETQRNKGNFPGRFSGRQFSNSRSEMNVSTLELGDSALYLCASSIGQLQEASYEQYFGPGTRLTVT.

This chain links TRBV12-3 or TRBV12-4 with TRBJ2-1; TCRdb outputs TRBD2, but without DNA this stays unchecked. The CDR3 runs 16 residues. Here the CDR3 reads CASSPGLASNYNEQFF.

This chain joins TRBV15 and TRBJ1-5; TCRdb indicates TRBD1, and absent DNA this call remains unverified. Germline CDR1 LNHNV, CDR2 YYDKDF (reference sequence). The CDR3 runs to 14 residues. CDR3 amino acids: CATRRQGGNQPQHF.

The V and J genes are TRBV5-6 and TRBJ2-7; TCRdb outputs TRBD1, but without DNA this stays unchecked. The germline CDR1 and CDR2 sequences are SGHDT and YYEEEE. The CDR3 totals 14 residues. This CDR3 reads CASSPNPGNYEQYF. The complete variable domain, with remaining parts taken from reference TRBV5-6 and TRBJ2-7, reads DAGVTQSPTHLIKTRGQQVTLRCSPKSGHDTVSWYQQALGQGPQFIFQYYEEEERQRGNFPDRFSGHQFPNYSSELNVNALLLGDSALYLCASSPNPGNYEQYFGPGTRLTVT.

The V gene is TRBV7-6, the J gene TRBJ2-1; TCRdb picks TRBD1, but there is no DNA to check that call. CDR1 and CDR2 (germline): SGHVS, FNYEAQ. This CDR3 region has 15 residues. CDR3 loop: CASSQWSGQGDEQFF.

This CDR3 reads CASSFSGADNEQFF. V and J are TRBV7-9 and TRBJ2-1; lacking DNA, the TRBD1 call made by TCRdb goes unchecked. Germline V gene data show CDR1 as SEHNR and CDR2 as FQNEAQ (reference sequence). The CDR3 is made up of 14 amino acids.

The V and J genes are TRBV5-4 and TRBJ2-7; TCRdb gives TRBD1 as the D gene, but with no DNA this cannot be confirmed. Germline values: CDR1 SGHNT, CDR2 YYREEE (reference sequence). The CDR3 loop spans 14 amino acids. The CDR3 region is CASATGVEAYEQYF.

The rearrangement uses TRBV14 and TRBJ2-3; as DNA is missing, the TRBD2 call by TCRdb cannot be tested. Germline CDR1 and CDR2: SGHDN and FVKESK. This CDR3 spans 19 amino acids. This CDR3 is CASSQVAAPPGLGWDTQYF.

This chain joins TRBV3-1 and TRBJ1-6; TCRdb's assignment of TRBD1 cannot be checked, as there is no DNA. Germline-derived CDR1 and CDR2 are LGHDT and YNNKEL (reference sequence). The CDR3 is made up of 15 amino acids. The CDR3 here is CASSLTGKGNSPLHF.

The J gene is TRBJ2-5, the V gene TRBV5-4; the D call from TCRdb, TRBD1, cannot be confirmed without DNA. This CDR3 has 14 amino acids. CDR1 is SGHNT and CDR2 is YYREEE in the germline V gene (reference sequence). The CDR3 spells CASSLEGREETQYF.

The J gene is TRBJ2-5, the V gene TRBV5-1; TCRdb's D gene call, TRBD1, goes unchecked for lack of DNA. Germline-derived CDR1 and CDR2 are SGHRS and YFSETQ. The CDR3 consists of 13 residues. CDR3 loop: CASSGTRAETQYF.

This rearrangement joins TRBV7-2 to TRBJ1-1; TCRdb outputs TRBD1, but without DNA this stays unchecked. Germline V CDR1 and CDR2: SGHTA, FQGNSA. The CDR3 contains 14 residues. The chain's CDR3 is CASSLVRGDTEAFF.

This sequence joins TRBV3-1 and TRBJ2-1; as DNA is missing, the TRBD1 call by TCRdb cannot be tested. The germline V gene encodes CDR1 LGHDT and CDR2 YNNKEL (reference sequence). The CDR3 runs to 15 residues. CDR3 sequence reads: CASSQGRGVYNEQFF.